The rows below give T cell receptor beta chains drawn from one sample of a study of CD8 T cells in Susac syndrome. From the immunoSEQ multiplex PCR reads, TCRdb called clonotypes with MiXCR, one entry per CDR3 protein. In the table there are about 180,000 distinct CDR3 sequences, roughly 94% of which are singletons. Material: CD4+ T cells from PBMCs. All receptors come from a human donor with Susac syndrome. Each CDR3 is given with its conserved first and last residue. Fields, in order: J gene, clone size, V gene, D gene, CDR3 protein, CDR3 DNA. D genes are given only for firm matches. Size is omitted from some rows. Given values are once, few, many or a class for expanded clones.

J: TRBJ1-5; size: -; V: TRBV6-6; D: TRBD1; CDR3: CASSSGQGGQPQHF; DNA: TGTGCCAGCAGTTCTGGACAGGGAGGGCAGCCCCAGCATTTT
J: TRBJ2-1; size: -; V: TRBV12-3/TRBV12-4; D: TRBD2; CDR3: CASSFAGLAGEEQFF; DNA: TGTGCCAGCAGTTTTGCGGGACTAGCGGGGGAAGAGCAGTTCTTC
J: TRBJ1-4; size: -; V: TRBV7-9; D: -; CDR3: CASSLAREGRREKLFF; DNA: TGTGCCAGCAGCTTAGCGCGGGAGGGTCGGCGGGAAAAACTGTTTTTT
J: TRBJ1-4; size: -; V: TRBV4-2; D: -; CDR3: CASSQDLGAGSGKLFF; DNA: TGTGCCAGCAGCCAAGATCTCGGGGCAGGGTCCGGGAAACTGTTTTTT
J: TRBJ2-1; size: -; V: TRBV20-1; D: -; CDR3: CSARDTSQLGVSYNEQFF; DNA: TGCAGTGCTAGAGATACGTCGCAGTTGGGGGTATCCTACAATGAGCAGTTCTTC
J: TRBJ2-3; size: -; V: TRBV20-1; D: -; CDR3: CSAKRDSGTDTQYF; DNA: TGCAGTGCTAAACGGGACAGCGGGACAGATACGCAGTATTTT
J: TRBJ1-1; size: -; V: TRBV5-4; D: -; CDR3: CASNRQQGTEAFF; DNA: TGTGCCAGCAACCGACAACAAGGCACTGAAGCTTTCTTT
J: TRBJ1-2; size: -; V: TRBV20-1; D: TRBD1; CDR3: CSARADRLIDNYGYTF; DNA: TGCAGTGCTAGAGCGGACAGGTTAATAGATAACTATGGCTACACCTTC
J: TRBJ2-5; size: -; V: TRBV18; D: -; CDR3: CASSLSVGQQETQYF; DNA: TGTGCCAGCTCACTTAGCGTCGGACAGCAAGAGACCCAGTACTTC
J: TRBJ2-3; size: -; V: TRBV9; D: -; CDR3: CASSPGLRWGGQPDTQYF; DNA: TGTGCCAGCAGCCCCGGGCTGAGGTGGGGAGGACAGCCAGATACGCAGTATTTT
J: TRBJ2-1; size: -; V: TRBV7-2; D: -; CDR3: CASSLGGFVFF; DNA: TGTGCCAGCAGCTTAGGAGGATTCGTCTTCTTC
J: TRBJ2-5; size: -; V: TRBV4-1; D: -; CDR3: CASSQRTEQETQYF; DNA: TGCGCCAGCAGCCAACGGACGGAACAAGAGACCCAGTACTTC
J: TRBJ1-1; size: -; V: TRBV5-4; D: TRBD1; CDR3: CASSLPGGEDTEAFF; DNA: TGTGCCAGCAGCCTCCCAGGGGGCGAGGACACTGAAGCTTTCTTT
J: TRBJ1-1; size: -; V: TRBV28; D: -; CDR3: CASSLGGDYEAFF; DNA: TGTGCCAGCAGTTTAGGCGGGGATTACGAAGCTTTCTTT
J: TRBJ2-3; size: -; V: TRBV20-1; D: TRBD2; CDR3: CSPGRGGPTDTQYF; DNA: TGCAGCCCTGGGCGGGGGGGGCCCACAGATACGCAGTATTTT
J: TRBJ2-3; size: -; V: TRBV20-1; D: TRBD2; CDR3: CSARSGTSGSDDTQYF; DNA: TGCAGTGCTAGATCAGGGACTAGCGGGAGTGATGATACGCAGTATTTT
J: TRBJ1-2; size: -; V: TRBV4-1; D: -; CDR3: CASSLQEGEVYGYTF; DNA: TGCGCCAGCAGCCTCCAAGAAGGGGAGGTCTATGGCTACACCTTC
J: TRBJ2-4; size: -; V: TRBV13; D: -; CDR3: CASSLGTGTIAKNIQYF; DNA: TGTGCCAGCAGCTTAGGGACGGGTACGATAGCCAAAAACATTCAGTACTTC
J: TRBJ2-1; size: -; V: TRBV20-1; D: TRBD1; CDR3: CSARSGGSYNEQFF; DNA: TGCAGTGCTAGATCAGGGGGCTCCTACAATGAGCAGTTCTTC
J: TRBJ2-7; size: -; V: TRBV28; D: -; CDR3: CASSELVSSYEQYF; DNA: TGTGCCAGCAGCGAGTTGGTCAGTTCCTACGAGCAGTACTTC
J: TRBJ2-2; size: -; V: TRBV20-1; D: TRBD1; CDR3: CSARPGTGNTGELFF; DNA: TGCAGTGCTAGACCCGGGACAGGGAACACCGGGGAGCTGTTTTTT
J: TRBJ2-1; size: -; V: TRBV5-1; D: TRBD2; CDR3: CASSGGAGRDEQFF; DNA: TGCGCCAGCTCCGGGGGGGCAGGGCGGGATGAGCAGTTCTTC
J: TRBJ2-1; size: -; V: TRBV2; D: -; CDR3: CASRKLAFNEQSF; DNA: TGTGCCAGCAGGAAGTTGGCCTTCAATGAGCAGTCCTTC
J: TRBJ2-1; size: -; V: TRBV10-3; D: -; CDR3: CAISPPPGDNEQFF; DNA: TGTGCCATCAGTCCCCCCCCGGGAGACAATGAGCAGTTCTTC
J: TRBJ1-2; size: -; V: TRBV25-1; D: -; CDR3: CASSENGGYTF; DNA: TGTGCCAGCAGTGAGAACGGTGGCTACACCTTC
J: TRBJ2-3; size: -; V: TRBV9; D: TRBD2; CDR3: CASSAGLVRGTDTQYF; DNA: TGTGCCAGCAGCGCCGGACTAGTCCGGGGGACAGATACGCAGTATTTT
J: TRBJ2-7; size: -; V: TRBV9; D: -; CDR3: CASSVAAVEGYEQYF; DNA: TGTGCCAGCAGCGTAGCGGCAGTGGAGGGGTACGAGCAGTACTTC
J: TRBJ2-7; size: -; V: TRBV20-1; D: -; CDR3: CSARLADISYEQYF; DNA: TGCAGTGCTAGACTAGCCGACATCTCCTACGAGCAGTACTTC
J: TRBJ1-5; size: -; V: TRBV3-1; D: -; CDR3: CASSLGGYSNQPQHF; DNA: TGTGCCAGCAGCCTGGGCGGTTATAGCAATCAGCCCCAGCATTTT
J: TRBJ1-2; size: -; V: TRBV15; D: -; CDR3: CATSRPYRTDSYGYTF; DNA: TGTGCCACCAGCAGACCCTACCGGACAGACTCCTATGGCTACACCTTC
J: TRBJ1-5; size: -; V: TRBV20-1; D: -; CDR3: CSAIRRDILKPQHF; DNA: TGCAGTGCTATTAGGCGGGATATCCTTAAGCCCCAGCATTTT
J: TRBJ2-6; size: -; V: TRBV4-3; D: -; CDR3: CASSRHGTTRANVLTF; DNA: TGCGCCAGCAGCCGCCATGGAACGACGAGGGCCAACGTCCTGACTTTC
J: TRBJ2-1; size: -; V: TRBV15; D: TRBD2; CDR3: CATSSWGLAGTGRNEQFF; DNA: TGTGCCACCAGCAGCTGGGGACTAGCGGGGACAGGTCGCAATGAGCAGTTCTTC
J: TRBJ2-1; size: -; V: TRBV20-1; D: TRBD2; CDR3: CSAAGGLGEQFF; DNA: TGCAGTGCGGCGGGGGGGCTTGGTGAGCAGTTCTTC
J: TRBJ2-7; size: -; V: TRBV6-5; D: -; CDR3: CASTSRGLFKGEQYF; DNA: TGTGCCAGCACCTCCCGAGGACTGTTTAAGGGGGAGCAGTACTTC
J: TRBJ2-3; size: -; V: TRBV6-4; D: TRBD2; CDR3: CASSELAGDPDTQYF; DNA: TGTGCCAGCAGTGAGCTAGCGGGAGATCCAGATACGCAGTATTTT
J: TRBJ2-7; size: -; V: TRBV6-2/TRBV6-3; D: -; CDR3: CASSPTSIGSSYEQYF; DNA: TGTGCCAGCAGTCCAACCTCTATTGGAAGCTCCTACGAGCAGTACTTC
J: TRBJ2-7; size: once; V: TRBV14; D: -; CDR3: CASSQSKYEQYF; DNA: TGTGCCAGCAGCCAGTCCAAGTACGAGCAGTACTTC
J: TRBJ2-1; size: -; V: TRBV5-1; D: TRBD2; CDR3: CASSLALAGNSYNEQFF; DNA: TGCGCCAGCAGCTTGGCCCTAGCGGGTAACTCCTACAATGAGCAGTTCTTC
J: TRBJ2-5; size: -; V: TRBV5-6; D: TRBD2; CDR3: CASSLTAGGLTQETQYF; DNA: TGTGCCAGCAGCTTGACCGCGGGGGGCCTCACTCAAGAGACCCAGTACTTC